This T cell receptor beta chain emerged from a study of radiation and T cells in renal cell carcinoma. Here immunoSEQ multiplex PCR was the method, and the copy in TCRdb shows in-frame clones only, minus some. The sample contains about 23,000 clones, roughly 64% of which appear only once. The sample holds one count of this clone. The germline gives CDR1 MNHEY, CDR2 SMNVEV (reference sequence). This CDR3 contains 18 residues. Trimming took 6 bases from V and 2 from J, leaving 22 bases between them. Treatment here: treatment-naive control, cytoreductive nephrectomy. Sequenced control tumors were from roughly 10 males and a handful of females, median age roughly 60.

The receptor was isolated from a man aged 40-49 years with renal cell carcinoma. The chain couples TRBV27 to TRBJ2-2; D is uncertain. The source material was tumor tissue, sampled from a patient whose treatment was nephrectomy without radiotherapy. The CDR3 loop is CASSYRRARQDNTGELFF. In DNA form, the CDR3 reads TGTGCCAGCAGCTACCGCCGCGCCCGGCAGGACAACACCGGGGAGCTGTTTTTT.